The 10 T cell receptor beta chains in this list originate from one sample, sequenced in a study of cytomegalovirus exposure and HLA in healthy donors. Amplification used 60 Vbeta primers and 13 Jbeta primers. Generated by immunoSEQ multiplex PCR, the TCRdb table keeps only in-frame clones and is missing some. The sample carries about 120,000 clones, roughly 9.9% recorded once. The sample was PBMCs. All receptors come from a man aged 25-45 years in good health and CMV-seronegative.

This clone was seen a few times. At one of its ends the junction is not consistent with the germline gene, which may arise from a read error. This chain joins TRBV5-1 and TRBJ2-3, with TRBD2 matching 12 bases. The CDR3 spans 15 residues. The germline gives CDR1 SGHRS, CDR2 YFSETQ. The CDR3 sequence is CASSLGLAGADAQYF. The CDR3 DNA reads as TGCGCCAGCAGCTTGGGACTAGCGGGAGCAGATGCGCAGTATTTT.

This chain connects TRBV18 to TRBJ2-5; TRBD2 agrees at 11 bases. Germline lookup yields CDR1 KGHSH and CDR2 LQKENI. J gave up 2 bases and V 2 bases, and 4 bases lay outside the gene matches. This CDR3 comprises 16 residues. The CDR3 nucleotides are TGTGCCAGCTCACCATTAGCGGGGGGGCCACAAGAGACCCAGTACTTC. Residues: CASSPLAGGPQETQYF.

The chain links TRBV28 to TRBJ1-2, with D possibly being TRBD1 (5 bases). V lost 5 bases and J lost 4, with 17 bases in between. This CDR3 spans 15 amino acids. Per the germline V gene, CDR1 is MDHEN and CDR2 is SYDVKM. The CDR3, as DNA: TGTGCCAGCAGTCCTCTCGACAGCAACCTCTATGGCTACACCTTC. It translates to CASSPLDSNLYGYTF.

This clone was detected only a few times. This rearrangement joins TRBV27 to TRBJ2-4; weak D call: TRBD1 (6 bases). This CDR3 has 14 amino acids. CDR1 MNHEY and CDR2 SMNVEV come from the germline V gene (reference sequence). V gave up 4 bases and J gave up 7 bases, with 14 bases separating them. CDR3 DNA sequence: TGTGCCAGCAGTTCCCATTCCCAGGGGAACATTCAGTACTTC. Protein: CASSSHSQGNIQYF.

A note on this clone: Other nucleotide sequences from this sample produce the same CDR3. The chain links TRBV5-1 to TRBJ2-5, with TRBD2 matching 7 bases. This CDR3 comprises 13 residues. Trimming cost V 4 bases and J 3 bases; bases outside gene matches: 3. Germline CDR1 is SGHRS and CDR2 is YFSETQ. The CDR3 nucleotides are TGCGCCAGCAGCCTAAGCGGGGAAGAGACCCAGTACTTC. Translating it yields CASSLSGEETQYF. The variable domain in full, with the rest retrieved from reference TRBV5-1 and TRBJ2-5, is KAGVTQTPRYLIKTRGQQVTLSCSPISGHRSVSWYQQTPGQGLQFLFEYFSETQRNKGNFPGRFSGRQFSNSRSEMNVSTLELGDSALYLCASSLSGEETQYFGPGTRLLVL.

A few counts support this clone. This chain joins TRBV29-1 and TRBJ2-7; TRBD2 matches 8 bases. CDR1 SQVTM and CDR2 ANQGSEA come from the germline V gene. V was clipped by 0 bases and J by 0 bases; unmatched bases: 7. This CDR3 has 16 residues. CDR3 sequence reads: CSVEDEGGRSSYEQYF. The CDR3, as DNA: TGCAGCGTTGAAGATGAAGGCGGGAGGAGCTCCTACGAGCAGTACTTC.

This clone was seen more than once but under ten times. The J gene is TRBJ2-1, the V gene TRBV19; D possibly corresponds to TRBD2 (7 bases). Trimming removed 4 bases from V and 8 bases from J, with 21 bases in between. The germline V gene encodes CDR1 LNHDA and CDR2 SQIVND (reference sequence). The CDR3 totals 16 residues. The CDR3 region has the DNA TGTGCCAGTAGTAACCGGGACTACAACGAGGGGGATGAGCAGTTCTTC. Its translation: CASSNRDYNEGDEQFF.

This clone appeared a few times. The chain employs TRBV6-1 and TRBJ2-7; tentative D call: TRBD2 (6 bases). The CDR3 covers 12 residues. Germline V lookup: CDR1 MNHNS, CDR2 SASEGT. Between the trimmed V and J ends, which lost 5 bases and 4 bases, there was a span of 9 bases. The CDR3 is CASSTDYYEQYF. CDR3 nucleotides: TGTGCCAGCAGTACGGACTATTACGAGCAGTACTTC.

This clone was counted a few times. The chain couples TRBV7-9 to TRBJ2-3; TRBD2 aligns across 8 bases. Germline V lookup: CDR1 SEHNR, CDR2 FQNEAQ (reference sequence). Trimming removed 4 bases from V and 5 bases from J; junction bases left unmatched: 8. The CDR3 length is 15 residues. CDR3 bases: TGTGCCAGCAGCTCAAGCGGGGGCGGTCGAGATACGCAGTATTTT. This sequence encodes CASSSSGGGRDTQYF.

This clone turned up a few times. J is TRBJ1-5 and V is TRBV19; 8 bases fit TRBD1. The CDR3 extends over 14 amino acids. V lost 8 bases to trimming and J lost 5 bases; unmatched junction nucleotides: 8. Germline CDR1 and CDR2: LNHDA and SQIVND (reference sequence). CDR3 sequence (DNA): TGTGCCAGTGGACCCGGACAGGGCCATCAGCCCCAGCATTTT. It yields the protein CASGPGQGHQPQHF.